This T cell receptor beta chain came from a study of T-cell memory formation after mild COVID-19. Study as a whole: TCR clusters were mostly confined to one donor each.

A remark on this clonotype: Its antigen is currently unknown.

General study findings and limits: Day 15 to 85 contracting clones showed balanced CD4/CD8; later expanders leaned CD4+.

Germline assignment: CDR1 LNHNV and CDR2 YYDKDF (reference sequence). CDR3 length: 12 amino acids. Trimming took 1 base from V and 5 from J, leaving 5 bases between them. TCRdb ran MiXCR on the 5' RACE reads and lists one entry per CDR3 protein. The sample has some 490,000 distinct CDR3 sequences; 15% to 20% are singletons. The receptor was derived from an adult woman who had mild COVID-19 (a few samples of this study predate the infection). Cell type and time point are not known. Sample: PBMCs or a T cell subset sorted from them (not recorded which). This chain connects TRBV15 to TRBJ2-5; D unresolved. Here the CDR3 DNA reads TGTGCCACCAGCAGAGGTGTGGAGACCCAGTACTTC. Translation: CATSRGVETQYF.